This T cell receptor beta chain stems from a study of blood T cells in healthy people across ages. PCR was performed a second time for about 6 to 12 cycles using a sample-barcoded 5' primer and a J-beta primer mix. Each cDNA molecule received a tag from a template-switch adaptor that had 12 random nucleotides. TCRdb re-derived calls from the 5' RACE reads in MiXCR, one entry per CDR3 protein. Here the sample spans around 1,900,000 distinct CDR3 sequences, more than 35% being singletons. There are 13 residues in the CDR3. CDR1 is SGHRS, CDR2 YFSETQ, per germline. This clonotype was counted many times. What it binds is unknown. One end of the junction varies from germline; a read error may be responsible. Extracted total RNA amounted to at least 5 micrograms for each sample. Study findings and constraints: Naive CD4+ cells and diversity were both higher in long-lived donors than in aged donors.

The sequenced sample consisted of blood. The TCR was taken from a human donor in good health. The chain links TRBV5-1 to TRBJ1-1; D perhaps matches TRBD1 (5 bases). In DNA, the CDR3 is TGTGCCAGCAGCTTTGGGGGGAACACTGAAGCTTTCTTT. It codes for CASSFGGNTEAFF.